This T cell receptor beta chain was recorded in a study of CD8+ T cells in alopecia areata. Reverse transcribed after extraction, RNA yielded cDNA as the sequencing template. The protocol was immunoSEQ multiplex PCR, while the TCRdb copy is restricted to in-frame clones and leaves out a portion. The sample holds approximately 30,000 clones, around 50% seen once. V lost 5 bases, J lost 6 bases, and 5 bases stayed unmatched. Germline values: CDR1 SGHRS, CDR2 YFSETQ. The CDR3 covers 13 residues. V usage is TRBV5-1 and J usage is TRBJ1-1; 9 nucleotides agree with TRBD1. The sequence came from a human donor with alopecia areata. Sample: NKG2D-high CD8+ T cells sorted from blood. DNA for the CDR3: TGCGCCAGCAGAGAGGACAGGGGACCTGAAGCTTTCTTT. This translates into CASREDRGPEAFF.